These 15 T cell receptor beta chains share one sample of origin, sequenced in a study of blood T cell repertoires in COVID-19 (TCRdb year 2020). Library prep was done by the immunoSEQ multiplex PCR assay. Sourced from immuneACCESS, this table was stored by TCRdb with only in-frame sequences that have V and J called. A share of the clones is absent; for the studies checked, an unresolved V gene accounts for under half, and the remainder has no known explanation. The sample profile shows about 250,000 clones; over 80% of them were found once. The ten largest clonotypes hold 5% to 8% of the sample. The sequenced sample consisted of peripheral blood. These receptor sequences come from a woman in her sixties with active or convalescent COVID-19.

The rearrangement joins TRBV19 to TRBJ1-2; tentative D call: TRBD1 (6 bases). Trimming shortened V by 1 base and J by 1 base, and 7 bases separated the two germline ends. Germline CDR1 and CDR2: LNHDA and SQIVND (reference sequence). The CDR3 covers 14 residues. CDR3 region: CASSIADSNYGYTF. CDR3 DNA: TGTGCCAGTAGTATAGCGGACAGTAACTATGGCTACACCTTC.

The V and J genes are TRBV5-4 and TRBJ2-7; 10 bases match TRBD2. The germline gives CDR1 SGHNT, CDR2 YYREEE (reference sequence). V shed 6 bases and J 2 bases; nucleotides not matched to a gene: 14. This CDR3 spans 17 amino acids. The CDR3 reads CASTPGASGSGAYEQYF. CDR3 nucleotide sequence: TGTGCCAGCACCCCCGGAGCTAGCGGGAGTGGCGCCTACGAGCAGTACTTC. The variable domain in full, completed from reference TRBV5-4 and TRBJ2-7, reads ETGVTQSPTHLIKTRGQQVTLRCSSQSGHNTVSWYQQALGQGPQFIFQYYREEENGRGNFPPRFSGLQFPNYSSELNVNALELDDSALYLCASTPGASGSGAYEQYFGPGTRLTVT.

The chain links TRBV7-2 to TRBJ2-7, with 10 bases fitting TRBD2. The length of the CDR3 is 15 residues. Germline CDR1 reads SGHTA; CDR2 reads FQGNSA. The junction had 10 bases not matched to a gene; V was cut back by 4 bases and J by 7 bases. CDR3 loop: CASSSTGLASGEQYF. Written as DNA, the CDR3 is TGTGCCAGCAGCTCCACGGGACTAGCGTCAGGGGAGCAGTACTTC.

The chain employs TRBV7-9 and TRBJ2-7, with TRBD2 identical over 8 bases. Germline values: CDR1 SEHNR, CDR2 FQNEAQ (reference sequence). The CDR3 sequence is 13 residues long. The trim removed 1 base at V and 6 bases at J, leaving 2 bases unmatched. This CDR3 is CASSLGGGREQYF. DNA for the CDR3: TGTGCCAGCAGCTTAGGCGGGGGGCGCGAGCAGTACTTC. Supplemented by reference TRBV7-9 and TRBJ2-7, the full variable domain reads DTGVSQNPRHKITKRGQNVTFRCDPISEHNRLYWYRQTLGQGPEFLTYFQNEAQLEKSRLLSDRFSAERPKGSFSTLEIQRTEQGDSAMYLCASSLGGGREQYFGPGTRLTVT.

The chain links TRBV19 to TRBJ1-3, with a weak D call TRBD1 (5 bases). Trimming stripped 5 bases from V and 2 bases from J, with 13 bases between. This CDR3 contains 15 residues. Germline V gene sequence: CDR1 LNHDA, CDR2 SQIVND (reference sequence). The CDR3 nucleotides are TGTGCCAGTAGTGAACAGGCTTTAACTGGAAACACCATATATTTT. It yields the protein CASSEQALTGNTIYF. Using reference TRBV19 and TRBJ1-3 for the parts outside the CDR3, the full variable domain is DGGITQSPKYLFRKEGQNVTLSCEQNLNHDAMYWYRQDPGQGLRLIYYSQIVNDFQKGDIAEGYSVSREKKESFPLTVTSAQKNPTAFYLCASSEQALTGNTIYFGEGSWLTVV.

The rearrangement links TRBV6-5 to TRBJ2-7; TRBD1 aligns across 10 bases. Germline V gene lookup returns CDR1 MNHEY and CDR2 SVGAGI. The CDR3 has 15 amino acids. After removal of 6 bases from V and 0 bases from J, the junction contained 5 bases not matched to a gene. CDR3: CASRSGTGVSYEQYV. CDR3 DNA: TGTGCCAGCAGGTCCGGGACAGGGGTCTCCTACGAGCAGTACGTC.

This clone was observed many times. The CDR3 coding sequence is TGTGCCAGTAGTTTGAACCCAGGCCTGAACTATGGCTACACCTTC. It encodes CASSLNPGLNYGYTF. The chain couples TRBV19 to TRBJ1-2; D is unresolved. CDR1 LNHDA and CDR2 SQIVND come from the germline V gene (reference sequence). V was cut by 5 bases and J by 2 bases, with 15 bases left in between. The CDR3 spans 15 residues. Drawing the rest from reference TRBV19 and TRBJ1-2, the complete variable domain is DGGITQSPKYLFRKEGQNVTLSCEQNLNHDAMYWYRQDPGQGLRLIYYSQIVNDFQKGDIAEGYSVSREKKESFPLTVTSAQKNPTAFYLCASSLNPGLNYGYTFGSGTRLTVV.

This chain joins TRBV2 and TRBJ2-7; 7 nucleotides align to TRBD2. V dropped 7 bases and J dropped 0; count of bases not matched to a gene: 9. CDR1 and CDR2 from the germline V gene are SNHLY and FYNNEI. The CDR3 has 15 amino acids. The CDR3 loop reads CASTLVASGSYEQYF. In nucleotides, the CDR3 is TGTGCCAGCACCCTTGTGGCTAGCGGCTCCTACGAGCAGTACTTC.

The chain combines TRBV28 with TRBJ1-1; no firm D call. Germline CDR1 reads MDHEN; CDR2 reads SYDVKM. This CDR3 comprises 14 residues. Trimming shortened V by 3 bases and J by 5 bases, and 13 bases separated the two germline ends. CDR3 DNA sequence: TGTGCCAGCAGTTTGGGCCCGAGAAGGACTGAAGCTTTCTTT. This translates into CASSLGPRRTEAFF.

V is TRBV28 and J is TRBJ1-2, with a tentative D call TRBD1 (6 bases). This CDR3 is 15 amino acids long. Germline CDR1 reads MDHEN; CDR2 reads SYDVKM. V shed 5 bases and J shed 5 bases, with 18 bases lying between them. CDR3 residues: CASSDWTATLYGYTF. CDR3 coding DNA: TGTGCCAGCAGTGATTGGACAGCGACGTTGTATGGCTACACCTTC.

The genes are TRBV6-5 and TRBJ2-3; a possible D gene is TRBD2 (6 bases). V dropped 1 base and J dropped 3 bases, with 14 bases sitting between them. Germline values: CDR1 MNHEY, CDR2 SVGAGI. The CDR3 totals 16 residues. CDR3 nucleotides: TGTGCCAGCAGTTACTGGGGGGTGGTGTGGACAGATACGCAGTATTTT. Its translation is CASSYWGVVWTDTQYF.

This clone was recorded only once. The rearrangement uses TRBV5-1 and TRBJ2-5; no reliable D call. This CDR3 spans 15 amino acids. Germline values: CDR1 SGHRS, CDR2 YFSETQ. The ends were cut back, 0 bases at V and 1 base at J, with 10 bases in the middle. The CDR3 sequence is CASSLAWPPQETQYF. Here the CDR3 DNA reads TGCGCCAGCAGCTTGGCCTGGCCCCCCCAAGAGACCCAGTACTTC. Looking up the rest from reference TRBV5-1 and TRBJ2-5 gives the full variable domain: KAGVTQTPRYLIKTRGQQVTLSCSPISGHRSVSWYQQTPGQGLQFLFEYFSETQRNKGNFPGRFSGRQFSNSRSEMNVSTLELGDSALYLCASSLAWPPQETQYFGPGTRLLVL.

The rearrangement joins TRBV28 to TRBJ2-5; no clear D gene. Per germline, CDR1 MDHEN and CDR2 SYDVKM. The CDR3 totals 12 residues. Trimming took 6 bases from V and 1 from J, leaving 6 bases between them. The CDR3 DNA reads as TGTGCCAGCAGATCCATCCAAGAGACCCAGTACTTC. This translates into CASRSIQETQYF.

The V call is TRBV7-8, the J call TRBJ1-1, with 8 positions matching TRBD1. The CDR3 length is 13 residues. The V gene end was trimmed by 7 bases and the J gene end by 7 bases; junction bases not matched to a gene: 8. Germline values: CDR1 SGHVS, CDR2 FQNEAQ. The CDR3 nucleotides are TGTGCCAGCATCCTCACAGGGGGGGGTGAAGCTTTCTTT. Amino acid sequence: CASILTGGGEAFF. Based on the CDR3 plus reference TRBV7-8 and TRBJ1-1, the full variable domain is GAGVSQSPRYKVAKRGQDVALRCDPISGHVSLFWYQQALGQGPEFLTYFQNEAQLDKSGLPSDRFFAERPEGSVSTLKIQRTQQEDSAVYLCASILTGGGEAFFGQGTRLTVV.

The chain links TRBV3-1 (or the pseudogene TRBV3-2) to TRBJ2-1, with 8 bases identical to TRBD1. This CDR3 is built from 13 residues. The V segment lost 6 bases and the J segment 4 bases; nucleotides outside the gene matches: 2. Germline CDR1 reads LGHDT; CDR2 reads YNNKEL (reference sequence). This CDR3 is CASSRDRYNEQFF. DNA for the CDR3: TGTGCCAGCAGTCGGGACAGGTACAATGAGCAGTTCTTC.